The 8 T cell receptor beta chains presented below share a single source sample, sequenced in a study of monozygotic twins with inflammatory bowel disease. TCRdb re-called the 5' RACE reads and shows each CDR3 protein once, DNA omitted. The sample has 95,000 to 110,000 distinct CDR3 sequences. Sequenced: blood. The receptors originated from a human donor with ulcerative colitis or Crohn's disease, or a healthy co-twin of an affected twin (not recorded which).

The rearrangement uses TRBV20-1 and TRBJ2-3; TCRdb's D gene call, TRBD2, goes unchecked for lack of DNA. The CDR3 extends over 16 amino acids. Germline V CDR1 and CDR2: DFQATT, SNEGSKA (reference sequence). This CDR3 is CSARTAGVLVADTQYF.

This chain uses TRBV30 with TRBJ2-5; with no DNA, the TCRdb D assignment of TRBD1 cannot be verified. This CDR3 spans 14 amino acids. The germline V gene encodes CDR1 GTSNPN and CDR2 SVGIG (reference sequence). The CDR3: CAWTELDSQETQYF.

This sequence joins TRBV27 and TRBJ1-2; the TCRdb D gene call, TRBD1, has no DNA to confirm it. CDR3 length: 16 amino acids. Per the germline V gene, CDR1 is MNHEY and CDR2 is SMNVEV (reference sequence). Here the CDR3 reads CASSPRTARNNYGYTF.

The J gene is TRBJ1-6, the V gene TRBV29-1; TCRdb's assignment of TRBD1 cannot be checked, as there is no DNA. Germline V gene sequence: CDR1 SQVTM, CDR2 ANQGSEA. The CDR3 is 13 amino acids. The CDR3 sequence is CSVRDRENSPLHF.

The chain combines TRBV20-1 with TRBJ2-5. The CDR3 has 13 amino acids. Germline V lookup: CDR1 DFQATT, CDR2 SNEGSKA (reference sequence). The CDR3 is CSAPAEPRETQYF.

The CDR3 loop is CASSHAKVSNEKLFF. The V gene is TRBV4-3, the J gene TRBJ1-4. This CDR3 spans 15 amino acids. Per the germline V gene, CDR1 is LGHNA and CDR2 is YSLEER.

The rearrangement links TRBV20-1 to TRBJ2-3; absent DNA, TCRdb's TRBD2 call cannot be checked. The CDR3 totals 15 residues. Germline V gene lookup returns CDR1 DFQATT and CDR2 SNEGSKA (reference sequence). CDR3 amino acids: CSAAQRGDSTDTQYF.

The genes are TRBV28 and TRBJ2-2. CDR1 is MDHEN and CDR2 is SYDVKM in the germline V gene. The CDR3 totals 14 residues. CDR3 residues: CASRLFKNTGELFF.